The 7 T cell receptor beta chains in this list originate from one sample, sequenced in a study of CD8+ T cells in alopecia areata. Treatment here: oral pan-JAK inhibitor, 5-10 mg twice daily. After isolation, RNA underwent reverse transcription to generate cDNA as the sequencing template. The method was immunoSEQ multiplex PCR; TCRdb's version includes in-frame clones alone and lacks a portion of them. Of 150,000 to 200,000 clones in the sample, approximately 62% were seen once. The sequencing used CD4+ T cells sorted from blood, collected at week 24, from a patient treated with tofacitinib. Receptor source: a human donor with alopecia areata.

This chain connects TRBV5-6 to TRBJ1-1, with D hard to call. Germline V gene sequence: CDR1 SGHDT, CDR2 YYEEEE. The CDR3 loop spans 14 amino acids. The ends were cut back, 4 bases at V and 6 bases at J, with 16 bases in the middle. The CDR3 loop reads CASSHRWANAEAFF. In DNA form, the CDR3 reads TGTGCCAGCAGCCACCGATGGGCAAACGCTGAAGCTTTCTTT.

Comments on this clone: Mismatch with germline at one junction end may stem from a read error. DNA for the CDR3: TGTGCCGGCAGCCCCCGACAGGGTTCCGGGGAGCTGTTTTTT. It encodes CAGSPRQGSGELFF. The chain joins TRBV7-7 to TRBJ2-2, with TRBD1 identical over 7 bases. Germline CDR1 and CDR2: SSHAT and FNYEAQ (reference sequence). The CDR3 covers 14 residues.

In its sample, this clone was seen a few times. The J gene is TRBJ2-5, the V gene TRBV5-1; no definite D call. The V gene's germline CDR1 is SGHRS and CDR2 YFSETQ. The V and J ends lost 2 bases and 1 base respectively, with 12 bases between them. CDR3 length equals 15 residues. CDR3 sequence (DNA): TGCGCCAGCAGCTTCGCCCTCCGTGTCCAAGAGACCCAGTACTTC. It specifies CASSFALRVQETQYF.

The rearrangement uses TRBV27 and TRBJ2-3; TRBD2 is a possible D gene (5 bases). V dropped 5 bases and J dropped 2 bases, with 11 bases sitting between them. CDR3 length: 14 amino acids. In germline, CDR1 is MNHEY, CDR2 SMNVEV (reference sequence). The CDR3 coding sequence is TGTGCCAGCAGTCCCCGGGGATCCACAGATACGCAGTATTTT. The encoded protein is CASSPRGSTDTQYF.

The chain employs TRBV29-1 and TRBJ2-1; D tentatively reads TRBD1 or TRBD2 (7 bases each). Germline values: CDR1 SQVTM, CDR2 ANQGSEA. The V gene lost 5 bases and the J gene lost 6 bases, with 17 bases spanning the gap. The CDR3 is 14 residues long. CDR3 coding DNA: TGCAGCGTTAACAGGGGCGGGGGTGGCAATGAGCAGTTCTTC. Encoded protein: CSVNRGGGGNEQFF.

The rearrangement links TRBV4-1 to TRBJ2-7; 8 positions match TRBD1. The CDR3 is made up of 14 amino acids. The V and J ends lost 10 bases and 2 bases, in that order; junction bases with no gene match: 10. Germline values: CDR1 MGHRA, CDR2 YSYEKL. The CDR3 protein is CAITTDRGPYEQYF. The CDR3 DNA sequence: TGCGCCATCACGACCGACAGGGGCCCCTACGAGCAGTACTTC.

This rearrangement joins TRBV5-1 to TRBJ2-1; the D is unclear. Germline CDR1 SGHRS, CDR2 YFSETQ. The CDR3 length is 15 residues. V was trimmed by 0 bases and J by 0 bases, leaving 7 bases between them. The CDR3 spells CASSLEGSSYNEQFF. The CDR3 DNA follows: TGCGCCAGCAGCTTGGAAGGTTCCTCCTACAATGAGCAGTTCTTC.